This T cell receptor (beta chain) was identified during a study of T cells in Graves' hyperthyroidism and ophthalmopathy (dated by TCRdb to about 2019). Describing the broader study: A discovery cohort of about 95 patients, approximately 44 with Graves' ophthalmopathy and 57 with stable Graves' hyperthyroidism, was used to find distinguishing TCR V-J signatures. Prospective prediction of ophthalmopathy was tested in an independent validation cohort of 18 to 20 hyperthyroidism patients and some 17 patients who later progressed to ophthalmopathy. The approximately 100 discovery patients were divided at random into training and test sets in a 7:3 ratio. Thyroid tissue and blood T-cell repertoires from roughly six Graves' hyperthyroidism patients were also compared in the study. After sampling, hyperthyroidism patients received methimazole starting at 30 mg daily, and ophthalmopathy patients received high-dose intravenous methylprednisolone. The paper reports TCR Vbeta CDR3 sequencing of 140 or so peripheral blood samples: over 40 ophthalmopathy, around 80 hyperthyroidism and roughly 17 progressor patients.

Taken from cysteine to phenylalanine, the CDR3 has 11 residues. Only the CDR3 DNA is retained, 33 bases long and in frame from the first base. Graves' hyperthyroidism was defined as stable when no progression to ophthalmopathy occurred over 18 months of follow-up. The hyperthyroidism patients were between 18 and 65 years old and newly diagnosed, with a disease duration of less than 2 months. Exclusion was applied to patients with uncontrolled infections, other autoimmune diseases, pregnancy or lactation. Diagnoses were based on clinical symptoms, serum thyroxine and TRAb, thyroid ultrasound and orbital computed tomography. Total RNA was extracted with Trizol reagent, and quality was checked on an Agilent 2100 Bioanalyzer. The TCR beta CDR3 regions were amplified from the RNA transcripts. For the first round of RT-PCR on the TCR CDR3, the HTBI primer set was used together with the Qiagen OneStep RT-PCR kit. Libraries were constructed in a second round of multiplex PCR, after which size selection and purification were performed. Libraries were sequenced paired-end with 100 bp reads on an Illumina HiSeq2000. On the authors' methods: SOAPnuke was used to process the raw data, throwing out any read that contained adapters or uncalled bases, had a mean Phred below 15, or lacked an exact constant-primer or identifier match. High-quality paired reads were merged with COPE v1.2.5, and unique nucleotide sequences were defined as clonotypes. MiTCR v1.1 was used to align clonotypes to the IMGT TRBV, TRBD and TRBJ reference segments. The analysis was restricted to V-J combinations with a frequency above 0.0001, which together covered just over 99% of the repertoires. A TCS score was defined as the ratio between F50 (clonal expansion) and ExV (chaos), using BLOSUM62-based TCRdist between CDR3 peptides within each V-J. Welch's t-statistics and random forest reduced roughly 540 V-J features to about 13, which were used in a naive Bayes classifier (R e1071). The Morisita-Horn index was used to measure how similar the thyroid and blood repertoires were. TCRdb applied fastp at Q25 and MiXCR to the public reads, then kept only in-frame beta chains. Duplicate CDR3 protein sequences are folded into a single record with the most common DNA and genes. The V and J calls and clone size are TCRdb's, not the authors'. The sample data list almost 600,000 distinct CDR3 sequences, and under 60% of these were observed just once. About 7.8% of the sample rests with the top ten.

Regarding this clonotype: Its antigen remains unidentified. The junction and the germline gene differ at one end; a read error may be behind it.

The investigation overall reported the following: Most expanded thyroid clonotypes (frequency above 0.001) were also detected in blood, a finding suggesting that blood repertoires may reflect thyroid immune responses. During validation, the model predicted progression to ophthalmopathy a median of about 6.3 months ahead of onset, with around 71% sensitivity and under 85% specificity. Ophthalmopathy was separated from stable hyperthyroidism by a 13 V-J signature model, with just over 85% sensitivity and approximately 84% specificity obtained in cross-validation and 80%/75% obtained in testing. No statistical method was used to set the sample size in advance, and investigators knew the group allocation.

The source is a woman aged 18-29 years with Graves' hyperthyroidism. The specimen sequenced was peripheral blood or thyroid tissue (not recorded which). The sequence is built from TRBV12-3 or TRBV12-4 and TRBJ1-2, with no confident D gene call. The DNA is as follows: TGTGCCAGCAAAGAAGCGGGAGGCTTCACCTTC. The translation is CASKEAGGFTF.